These 26 T cell receptor beta chains were sequenced from one sample in a study of patients and donors after allogeneic stem cell transplantation. MiXCR, run by TCRdb on the RT-PCR reads, gives a single entry per CDR3 protein. The sample includes approximately 410,000 distinct CDR3 sequences, under 20% of them seen just once. Sequenced sample: blood, either unsorted or a sorted T cell fraction (not recorded which). These receptors all stem from a human donor who was either an allogeneic HSCT recipient or a stem cell or donor lymphocyte infusion donor (not recorded which). It is not recorded whose cells these are; they may come from a transplant donor.

This clonotype showed up just a few times. The gene calls are TRBV24-1 and TRBJ2-2; D not certain. Trimming removed 3 bases from V and 5 bases from J, with 9 bases in between. CDR1 and CDR2 (germline): KGHDR, SFDVKD. The CDR3 loop spans 14 amino acids. CDR3 in DNA: TGTGCCACCAGTGATCGCCAGCAGACCGGGGAGCTGTTTTTT. It codes for CATSDRQQTGELFF.

The rearrangement uses TRBV19 and TRBJ1-2; D remains unclear. Between the trimmed V and J ends, which lost 5 bases and 2 bases, there was a span of 15 bases. The CDR3 runs 15 residues. Germline loops: CDR1 LNHDA, CDR2 SQIVND (reference sequence). The CDR3 loop is CASSSIPDGNYGYTF. The CDR3 DNA is TGTGCCAGTAGTTCTATCCCGGACGGAAACTATGGCTACACCTTC.

V and J are TRBV7-2 and TRBJ2-7; TRBD2 aligns across 8 bases. V trimming: 4 bases; J trimming: 6 bases; junction bases outside the gene matches: 8. CDR1 SGHTA and CDR2 FQGNSA come from the germline V gene. The CDR3 length is 14 residues. This CDR3 is CASSSQGLAGEQYF. CDR3 bases: TGTGCCAGCAGCTCGCAAGGACTAGCTGGCGAGCAGTACTTC.

The DNA of the CDR3 is TGTGCCAGCAGTCCTTATAAGACTGGGGCCAACGTCCTGACTTTC. This translates into CASSPYKTGANVLTF. V usage is TRBV2 and J usage is TRBJ2-6; D is uncertain. Germline V gene data show CDR1 as SNHLY and CDR2 as FYNNEI. V was trimmed by 5 bases and J by 2 bases, leaving 10 bases between them. This CDR3 is 15 amino acids long.

The CDR3, as DNA: TGTGCCAGCAGGCGGGACAGGGGGCACACTGAAGCTTTCTTT. Translation: CASRRDRGHTEAFF. The gene calls are TRBV27 and TRBJ1-1, with TRBD1 identical over 12 bases. The ends lost 6 bases at V and 3 bases at J; junction bases unmatched: 2. Germline loops: CDR1 MNHEY, CDR2 SMNVEV (reference sequence). The CDR3 is 14 amino acids.

In this sample, this clonotype turned up a few times. The V call is TRBV12-3 or TRBV12-4, the J call TRBJ2-5, with 7 bases fitting TRBD2. There are 13 residues in the CDR3. Trimming cost V 2 bases and J 5 bases; bases outside gene matches: 2. The CDR3 loop is CASSLHSGETQYF. CDR3 DNA sequence: TGTGCCAGCAGTTTACATAGCGGGGAGACCCAGTACTTC.

The chain links TRBV19 to TRBJ1-5, with TRBD1 matching 7 bases. CDR3 length equals 14 residues. The germline V gene encodes CDR1 LNHDA and CDR2 SQIVND (reference sequence). V lost 5 bases to trimming and J lost 7 bases; unmatched junction nucleotides: 8. CDR3 loop: CASSPEDRAQPQHF. In DNA, the CDR3 is TGTGCCAGTAGTCCGGAAGACAGGGCGCAGCCCCAGCATTTT.

This clonotype has only a few counts. J is TRBJ1-5 and V is TRBV7-3; TRBD1 might be the D (6 bases). V was clipped by 5 bases and J by 3 bases, with 14 bases between them. Germline assignment: CDR1 SGHTA and CDR2 FQGTGA. This CDR3 region has 15 residues. CDR3 loop: CASSPKGGNNQPQHF. The CDR3 coding sequence is TGTGCCAGCAGCCCCAAAGGGGGTAACAATCAGCCCCAGCATTTT.

V gene TRBV7-9 combines with J gene TRBJ2-3; TRBD2 aligns across 9 bases. Germline V CDR1 and CDR2: SEHNR, FQNEAQ (reference sequence). V was pared by 2 bases and J by 2 bases, with 5 bases of the junction left unmatched. This CDR3 contains 16 residues. CDR3 in DNA: TGTGCCAGCAGCTTACTTCCGGGACTAGCCACAGATACGCAGTATTTT. Protein product: CASSLLPGLATDTQYF.

J is TRBJ1-5 and V is TRBV4-1; possibly TRBD1 for D (5 bases). The V end was cut by 6 bases, the J end by 6 bases, with 12 bases between. The germline V gene encodes CDR1 MGHRA and CDR2 YSYEKL. The CDR3 totals 13 residues. The CDR3 DNA sequence: TGCGCCAGCAGTTATTCCGGGGGTCAGCCCCAGCATTTT. Its protein is CASSYSGGQPQHF.

The chain recombines TRBV2 with TRBJ2-7; TRBD1 matches at 8 bases. Germline loops: CDR1 SNHLY, CDR2 FYNNEI. Trimming took 3 bases from V and 3 from J; bases not matched to a gene: 7. The CDR3 consists of 15 residues. The CDR3 region has the DNA TGTGCCAGCAGTGACACTGGACAGGGAGGCTACGAGCAGTACTTC. Translating gives CASSDTGQGGYEQYF.

V usage is TRBV3-1 and J usage is TRBJ2-3; no reliable D call. With 7 bases removed from V and 3 bases from J, the gap between germline ends came to 11 bases. The CDR3 length is 13 residues. Germline V gene data show CDR1 as LGHDT and CDR2 as YNNKEL (reference sequence). The CDR3 reads CASNPSETDTQYF. CDR3 coding DNA: TGTGCCAGCAATCCTTCCGAGACAGATACGCAGTATTTT.

V and J are TRBV7-3 and TRBJ1-6; 7 bases are a match to TRBD1. This CDR3 has 13 amino acids. Germline CDR1 and CDR2: SGHTA and FQGTGA. V shed 5 bases and J 9 bases; nucleotides not matched to a gene: 4. The CDR3 loop is CASSTHRGSPLHF. The CDR3 DNA sequence: TGTGCCAGCAGCACACACAGGGGTTCACCCCTCCACTTT.

This clonotype has only a few counts. The chain has TRBV20-1 and TRBJ1-2; TRBD1 is a possible D gene (5 bases). The CDR3 is made up of 14 amino acids. Germline V gene data show CDR1 as DFQATT and CDR2 as SNEGSKA (reference sequence). V was trimmed by 3 bases and J by 8 bases, leaving 19 bases between them. The CDR3: CSARGESPRWGYTF. As DNA, the CDR3 is TGCAGTGCTAGGGGGGAGAGCCCTCGGTGGGGCTACACCTTC.

In its sample, this clonotype was seen a few times. This sequence joins TRBV3-1 and TRBJ2-5, with a tentative D call TRBD1 (6 bases). V lost 3 bases and J lost 0, with 14 bases in between. This CDR3 has 16 amino acids. Germline V lookup: CDR1 LGHDT, CDR2 YNNKEL (reference sequence). CDR3 loop: CASSHPAGEYQETQYF. DNA of the CDR3: TGTGCCAGCAGCCATCCGGCAGGGGAATACCAAGAGACCCAGTACTTC.

V gene TRBV7-3 combines with J gene TRBJ2-5, with 7 bases that match TRBD1. The CDR3 covers 15 residues. J lost 5 bases, V lost 5 bases, and 11 bases had no gene match. Germline V gives CDR1 SGHTA, CDR2 FQGTGA. DNA of the CDR3: TGTGCCAGCAGCCCCAGACAGGGAAGGGGGGAGACCCAGTACTTC. It specifies CASSPRQGRGETQYF.

This clonotype was detected ten times or more. This chain uses TRBV12-3 or TRBV12-4 with TRBJ2-1; TRBD1 agrees at 7 bases. V lost 5 bases to trimming and J lost 9 bases; unmatched junction nucleotides: 4. This CDR3 is built from 12 residues. The DNA of the CDR3 is TGTGCCAGCAGTCTTCACAGGGGTGAGCAGTTCTTC. It specifies CASSLHRGEQFF.

The rearrangement joins TRBV6-5 to TRBJ1-5; TRBD1 matches 8 bases. The V gene end was trimmed by 4 bases and the J gene end by 4 bases; junction bases not matched to a gene: 3. Germline-derived CDR1 and CDR2 are MNHEY and SVGAGI. The CDR3 has 14 amino acids. The DNA of the CDR3 is TGTGCCAGCAGTTCCGACAGGGGTAATCAGCCCCAGCATTTT. Amino acid sequence: CASSSDRGNQPQHF.

This clonotype was counted at least ten times. V and J are TRBV4-3 and TRBJ1-2; perhaps TRBD1 as D (5 bases). The CDR3 is 17 residues long. V gave up 2 bases and J gave up 8 bases, with 24 bases separating them. Germline values: CDR1 LGHNA, CDR2 YSLEER. The CDR3 region has the DNA TGCGCCAGCAGCCAATCTCTACAGAGACAGAGTCGAACGGGCTACACCTTC. Protein product: CASSQSLQRQSRTGYTF.

The chain recombines TRBV5-1 with TRBJ2-1; 7 nucleotides align to TRBD2. The CDR3 is 15 residues long. CDR1 is SGHRS, CDR2 YFSETQ, per germline. V trimming: 1 base; J trimming: 6 bases; junction bases outside the gene matches: 7. The CDR3 region is CASSLTSGIVNEQFF. For the CDR3, the DNA is TGCGCCAGCAGCTTGACGAGCGGGATCGTCAATGAGCAGTTCTTC.

Many counts were recorded for this clonotype. The CDR3 sequence is CASRVEEFGELFF. The CDR3 coding sequence is TGTGCCAGCAGGGTCGAGGAGTTCGGGGAGCTGTTTTTT. The rearrangement joins TRBV2 to TRBJ2-2; the D is unclear. The CDR3 has 13 amino acids. In germline, CDR1 is SNHLY, CDR2 FYNNEI. Trimming stripped 6 bases from V and 7 bases from J, with 12 bases between.

This clonotype came up a few times. The CDR3 nucleotides are TGTGCCACCAGTGATTTGCCCCGCGCCGGGGAGCTGTTTTTT. Protein: CATSDLPRAGELFF. The rearrangement links TRBV24-1 to TRBJ2-2; D gene ambiguous. This CDR3 has 14 residues. The germline V and J ends were trimmed by 0 bases and 6 bases, with 7 bases remaining between them. Germline V CDR1 and CDR2: KGHDR, SFDVKD.

CDR3 region: CASSFRTGSYGYTF. The CDR3 nucleotides are TGTGCCAGCAGTTTTCGGACAGGGTCGTATGGCTACACCTTC. The chain has TRBV12-3 or TRBV12-4 and TRBJ1-2; 8 positions match TRBD1. The CDR3 consists of 14 residues. V shed 3 bases, J shed 5 bases, and the junction held 5 bases outside the gene matches.

The chain recombines TRBV15 with TRBJ2-2, with 7 bases that match TRBD1. The CDR3 runs to 15 residues. With V trimmed by 3 bases and J by 6 bases, 7 bases remained unmatched. Per germline, CDR1 LNHNV and CDR2 YYDKDF (reference sequence). The CDR3 region has the DNA TGTGCCACCAGCAGTGGGGACAGAAGGGCCGGGGAGCTGTTTTTT. It is translated as CATSSGDRRAGELFF.

This clonotype was found a few times. The chain combines TRBV6-5 with TRBJ2-7; 10 bases are a match to TRBD2. Germline V CDR1 and CDR2: MNHEY, SVGAGI. J gave up 1 base and V 0 bases, and 9 bases lay outside the gene matches. The CDR3 sequence is 18 residues long. The CDR3 DNA reads TGTGCCAGCAGTTACTCAACGCCGGGACTAGCGAAATCCTACGAGCAGTACTTC. Translation gives CASSYSTPGLAKSYEQYF.

The table lists this clonotype with a few counts. This sequence joins TRBV12-3 or TRBV12-4 and TRBJ2-3; D gene ambiguous. V was shortened by 7 bases and J by 2 bases, with 10 bases between the two germline ends. The CDR3 loop spans 13 amino acids. CDR3 DNA: TGTGCCAGCACCCCCTACCTCACAGATACGCAGTATTTT. It codes for CASTPYLTDTQYF.